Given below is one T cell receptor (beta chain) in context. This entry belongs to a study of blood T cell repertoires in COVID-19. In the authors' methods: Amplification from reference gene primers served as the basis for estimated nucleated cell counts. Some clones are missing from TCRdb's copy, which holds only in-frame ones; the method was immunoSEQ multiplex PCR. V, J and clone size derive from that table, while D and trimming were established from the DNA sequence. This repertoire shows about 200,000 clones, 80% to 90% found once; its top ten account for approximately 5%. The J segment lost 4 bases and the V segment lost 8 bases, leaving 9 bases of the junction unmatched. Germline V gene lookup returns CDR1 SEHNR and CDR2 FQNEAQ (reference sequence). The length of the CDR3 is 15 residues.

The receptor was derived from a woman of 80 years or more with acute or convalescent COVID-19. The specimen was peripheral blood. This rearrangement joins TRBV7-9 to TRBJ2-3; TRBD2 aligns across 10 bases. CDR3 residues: CASSQGTSVSDTQYF. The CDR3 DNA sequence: TGTGCCAGCTCACAGGGGACTAGCGTTTCAGATACGCAGTATTTT.